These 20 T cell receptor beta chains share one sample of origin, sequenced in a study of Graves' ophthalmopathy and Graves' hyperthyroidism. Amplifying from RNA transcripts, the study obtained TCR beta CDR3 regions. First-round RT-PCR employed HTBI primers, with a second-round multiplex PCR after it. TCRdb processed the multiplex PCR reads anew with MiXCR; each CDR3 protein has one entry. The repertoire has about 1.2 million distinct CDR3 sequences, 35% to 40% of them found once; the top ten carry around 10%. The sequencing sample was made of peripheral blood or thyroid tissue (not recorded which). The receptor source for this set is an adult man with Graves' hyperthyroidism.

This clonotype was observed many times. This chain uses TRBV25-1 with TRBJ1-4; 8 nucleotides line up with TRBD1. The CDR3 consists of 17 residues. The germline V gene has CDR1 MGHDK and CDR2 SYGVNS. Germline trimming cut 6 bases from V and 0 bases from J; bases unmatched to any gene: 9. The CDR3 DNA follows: TGTGCCAGCAGCGCCGGGACAGGACACACAACTAATGAAAAACTGTTTTTT. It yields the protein CASSAGTGHTTNEKLFF.

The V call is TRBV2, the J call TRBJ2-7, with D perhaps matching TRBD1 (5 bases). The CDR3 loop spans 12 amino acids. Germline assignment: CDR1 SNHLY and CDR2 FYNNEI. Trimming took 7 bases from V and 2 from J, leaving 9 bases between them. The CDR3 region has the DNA TGTGCCAGCAATATACAGGCCTACGAGCAGTACTTC. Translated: CASNIQAYEQYF.

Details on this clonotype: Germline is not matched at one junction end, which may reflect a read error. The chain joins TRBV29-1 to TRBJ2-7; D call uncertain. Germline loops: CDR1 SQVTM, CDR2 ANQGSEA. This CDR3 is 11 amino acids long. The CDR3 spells CRVVRAYEQYF. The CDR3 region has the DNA TGCAGAGTTGTTCGAGCCTACGAGCAGTACTTC.

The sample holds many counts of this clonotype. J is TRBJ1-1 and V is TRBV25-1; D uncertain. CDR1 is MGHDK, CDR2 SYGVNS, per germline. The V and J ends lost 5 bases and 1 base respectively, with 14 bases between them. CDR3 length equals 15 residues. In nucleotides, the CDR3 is TGTGCCAGCAGTCCCTTTTGGACTCCGAACACTGAAGCTTTCTTT. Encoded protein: CASSPFWTPNTEAFF.

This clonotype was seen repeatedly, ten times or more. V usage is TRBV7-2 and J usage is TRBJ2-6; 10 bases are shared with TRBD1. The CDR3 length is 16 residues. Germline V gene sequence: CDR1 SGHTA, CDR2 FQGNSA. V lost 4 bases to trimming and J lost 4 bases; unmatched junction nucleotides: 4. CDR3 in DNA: TGTGCCAGCAGCTCGGGACAGGGGAACGGGGCCAACGTCCTGACTTTC. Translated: CASSSGQGNGANVLTF.

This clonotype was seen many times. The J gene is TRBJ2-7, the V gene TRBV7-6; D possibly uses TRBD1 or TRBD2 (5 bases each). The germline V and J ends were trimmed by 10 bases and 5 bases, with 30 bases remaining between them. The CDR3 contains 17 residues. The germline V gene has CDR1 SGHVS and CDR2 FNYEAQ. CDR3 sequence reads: CATMRWGRGDTTNEQYF. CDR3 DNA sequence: TGTGCCACCATGAGGTGGGGGAGAGGTGATACTACTAACGAGCAGTACTTC.

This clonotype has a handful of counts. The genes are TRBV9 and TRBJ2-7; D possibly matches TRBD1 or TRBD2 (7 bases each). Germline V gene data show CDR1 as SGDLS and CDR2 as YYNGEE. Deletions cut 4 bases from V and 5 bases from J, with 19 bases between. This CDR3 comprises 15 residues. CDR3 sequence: CASSREGARQDEQYF. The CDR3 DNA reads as TGTGCCAGCAGCAGGGAGGGGGCGCGACAGGACGAGCAGTACTTC.

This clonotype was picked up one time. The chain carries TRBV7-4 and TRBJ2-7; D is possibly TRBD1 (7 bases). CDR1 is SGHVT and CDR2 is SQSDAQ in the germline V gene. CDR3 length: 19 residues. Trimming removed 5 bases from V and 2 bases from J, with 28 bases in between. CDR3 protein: CASSPKAGQKYSIPYEQYF. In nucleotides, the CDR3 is TGTGCCAGCAGCCCGAAGGCGGGACAGAAATACTCGATACCCTACGAGCAGTACTTC.

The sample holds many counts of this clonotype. CDR3 sequence (DNA): TGTGCCAGCAGTTATTGGTTGATTCGGGACAGGGTTTTTCATGGCTACACCTTC. Its protein product is CASSYWLIRDRVFHGYTF. The genes are TRBV25-1 and TRBJ1-2; 9 positions agree with TRBD1. This CDR3 region has 18 residues. Germline loops: CDR1 MGHDK, CDR2 SYGVNS. The J segment lost 6 bases and the V segment lost 5 bases, leaving 19 bases of the junction unmatched.

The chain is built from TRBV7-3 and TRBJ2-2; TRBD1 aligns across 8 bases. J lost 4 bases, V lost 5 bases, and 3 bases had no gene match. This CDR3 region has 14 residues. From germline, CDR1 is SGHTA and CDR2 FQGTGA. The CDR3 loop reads CASSPGTGTGELFF. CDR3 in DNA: TGTGCCAGCAGCCCCGGGACAGGCACCGGGGAGCTGTTTTTT. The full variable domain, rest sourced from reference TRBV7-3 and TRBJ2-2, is GAGVSQTPSNKVTEKGKYVELRCDPISGHTALYWYRQSLGQGPEFLIYFQGTGAADDSGLPNDRFFAVRPEGSVSTLKIQRTERGDSAVYLCASSPGTGTGELFFGEGSRLTVL.

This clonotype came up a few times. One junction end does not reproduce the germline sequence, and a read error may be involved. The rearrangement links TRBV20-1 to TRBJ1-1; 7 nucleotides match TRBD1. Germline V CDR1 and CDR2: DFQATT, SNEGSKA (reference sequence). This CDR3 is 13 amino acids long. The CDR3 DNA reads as TGCAGTGCTTCCGGGACAGCGAACACTGAAGTTTTCTTT. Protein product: CSASGTANTEVFF.

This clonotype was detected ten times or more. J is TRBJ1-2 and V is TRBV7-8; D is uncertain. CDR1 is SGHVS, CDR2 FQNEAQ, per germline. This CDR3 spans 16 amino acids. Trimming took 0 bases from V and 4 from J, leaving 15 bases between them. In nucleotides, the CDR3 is TGTGCCAGCAGCTTAGCCGGCTTGGGAGTTGGCTATGGCTACACCTTC. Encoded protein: CASSLAGLGVGYGYTF.

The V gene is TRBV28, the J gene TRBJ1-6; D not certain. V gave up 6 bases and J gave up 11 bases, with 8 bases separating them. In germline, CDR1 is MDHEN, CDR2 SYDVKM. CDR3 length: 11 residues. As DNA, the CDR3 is TGTGCCAGCAGCCTAGTACCACCCCTCCACTTT. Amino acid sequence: CASSLVPPLHF.

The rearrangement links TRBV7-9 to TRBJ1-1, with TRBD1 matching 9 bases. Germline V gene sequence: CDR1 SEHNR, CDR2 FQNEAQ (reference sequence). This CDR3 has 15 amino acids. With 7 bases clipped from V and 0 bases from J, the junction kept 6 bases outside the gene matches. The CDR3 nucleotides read TGTGCCAGCATCCTACAGGGGGCGATGAACACTGAAGCTTTCTTT. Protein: CASILQGAMNTEAFF.

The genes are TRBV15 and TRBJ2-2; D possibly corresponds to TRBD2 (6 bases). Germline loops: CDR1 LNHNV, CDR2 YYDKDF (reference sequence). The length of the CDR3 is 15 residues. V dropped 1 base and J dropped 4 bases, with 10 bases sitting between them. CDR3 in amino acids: CATSRVGRGTGELFF. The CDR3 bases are TGTGCCACCAGCAGAGTCGGGCGGGGCACCGGGGAGCTGTTTTTT.

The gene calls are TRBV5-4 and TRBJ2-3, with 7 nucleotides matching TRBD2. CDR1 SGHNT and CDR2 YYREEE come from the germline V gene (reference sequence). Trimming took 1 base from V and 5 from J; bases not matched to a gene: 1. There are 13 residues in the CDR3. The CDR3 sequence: CASSLRGEDTQYF. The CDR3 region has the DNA TGTGCCAGCAGCTTGCGGGGGGAAGATACGCAGTATTTT.

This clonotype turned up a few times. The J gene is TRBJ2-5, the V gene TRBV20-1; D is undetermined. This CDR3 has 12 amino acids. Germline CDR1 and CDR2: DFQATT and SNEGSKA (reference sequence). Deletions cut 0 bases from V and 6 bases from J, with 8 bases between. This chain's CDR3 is CSARDPMKTQYF. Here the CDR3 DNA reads TGCAGTGCTAGAGATCCGATGAAGACCCAGTACTTC.

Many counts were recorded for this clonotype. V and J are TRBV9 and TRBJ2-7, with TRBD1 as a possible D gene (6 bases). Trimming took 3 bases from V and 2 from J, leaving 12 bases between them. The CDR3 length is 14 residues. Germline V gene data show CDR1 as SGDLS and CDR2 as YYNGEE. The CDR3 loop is CASSEGVPTYEQYF. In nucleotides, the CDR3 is TGTGCCAGCAGCGAGGGGGTCCCAACCTACGAGCAGTACTTC.

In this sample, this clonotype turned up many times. DNA of the CDR3: TGTGCCAGCAGCGACTACGGACAGCACGGGTACGGGGCCAACGTCCTGACTTTC. Its translation is CASSDYGQHGYGANVLTF. This rearrangement joins TRBV5-6 to TRBJ2-6; TRBD1 might be the D (6 bases). This CDR3 is built from 18 residues. V was pared by 4 bases and J by 4 bases, with 21 bases between. Germline CDR1 SGHDT, CDR2 YYEEEE.

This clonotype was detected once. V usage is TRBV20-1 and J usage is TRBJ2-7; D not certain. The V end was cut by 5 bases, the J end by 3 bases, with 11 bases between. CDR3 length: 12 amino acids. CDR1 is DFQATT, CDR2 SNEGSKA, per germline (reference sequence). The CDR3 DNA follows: TGCAGTGCTTCCAAAATTAACTACGAGCAGTACTTC. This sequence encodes CSASKINYEQYF.